The sequence of this T cell receptor (beta chain) was determined in a study of shared clonotypes between healthy human individuals. Across the study: CD4 naive cells filled three plates per donor, CD4 memory three, CD8 naive two and CD8 memory one. The study, taken as a whole, reports: Shared clonotypes: approximately 5.3% naive CD4, approximately 3.4% naive CD8, about 2.2% memory CD4, 0.4% to 0.5% memory CD8.

In the case of this clone: Its matching antigen is unknown.

Naive CD8 cells comprised CD45RO-negative, CCR7-positively selected cells, excluding terminally differentiated effector memory CD45RA+ cells. Produced via immunoSEQ multiplex PCR; TCRdb's table is partial and in-frame only. The table lists about 2 million clones, approximately 94% of them singletons. Sequences were obtained from naive CD8+ T cells sorted from blood. The TCR sequence derives from a man aged 18 to 30 in good health.

CDR3 residues: CASSLGVDRSYNEQFF. The CDR3 DNA is TGTGCCAGCAGCCTCGGGGTGGACCGCTCCTACAATGAGCAGTTCTTC. The chain combines TRBV28 with TRBJ2-1, with a possible D match to TRBD2 (5 bases). V dropped 6 bases and J dropped 0 bases, with 15 bases sitting between them. The CDR3 has 16 amino acids. Germline CDR1 and CDR2: MDHEN and SYDVKM.